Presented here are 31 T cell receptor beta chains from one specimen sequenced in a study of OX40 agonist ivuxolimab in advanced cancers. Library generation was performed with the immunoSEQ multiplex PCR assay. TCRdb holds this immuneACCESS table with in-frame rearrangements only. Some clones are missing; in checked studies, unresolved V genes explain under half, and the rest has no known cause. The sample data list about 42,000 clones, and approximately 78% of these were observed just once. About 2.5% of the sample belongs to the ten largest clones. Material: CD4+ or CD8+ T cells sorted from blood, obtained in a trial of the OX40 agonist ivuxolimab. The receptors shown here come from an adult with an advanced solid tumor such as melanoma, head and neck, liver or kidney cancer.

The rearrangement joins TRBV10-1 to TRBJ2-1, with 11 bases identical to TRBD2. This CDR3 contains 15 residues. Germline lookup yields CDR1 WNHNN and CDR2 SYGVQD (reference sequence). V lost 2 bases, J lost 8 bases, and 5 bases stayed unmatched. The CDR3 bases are TGCGCCAGCAGTGAGACTAGCGGGAGTCTCGATGAGCAGTTCTTC. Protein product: CASSETSGSLDEQFF.

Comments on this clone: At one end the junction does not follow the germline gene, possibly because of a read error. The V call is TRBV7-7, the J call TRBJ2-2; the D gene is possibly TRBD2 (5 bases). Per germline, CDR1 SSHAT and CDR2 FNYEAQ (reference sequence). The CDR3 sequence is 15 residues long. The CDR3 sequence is CASSQLAGFTGELFF. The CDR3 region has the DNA TGTGCTAGCAGCCAGTTGGCGGGCTTCACCGGGGAGCTGTTTTTT.

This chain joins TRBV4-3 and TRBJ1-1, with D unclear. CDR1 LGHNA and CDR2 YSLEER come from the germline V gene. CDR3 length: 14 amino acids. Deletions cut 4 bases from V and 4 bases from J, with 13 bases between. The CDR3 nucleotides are TGCGCCAGCAGCCCCTTCGGACTGAGCACTGAAGCTTTCTTT. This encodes CASSPFGLSTEAFF.

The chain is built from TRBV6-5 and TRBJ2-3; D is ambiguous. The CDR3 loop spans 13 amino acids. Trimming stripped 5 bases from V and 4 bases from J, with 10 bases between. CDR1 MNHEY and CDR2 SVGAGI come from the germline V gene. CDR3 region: CASSVRPADTQYF. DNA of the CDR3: TGTGCCAGCAGTGTTCGGCCCGCAGATACGCAGTATTTT.

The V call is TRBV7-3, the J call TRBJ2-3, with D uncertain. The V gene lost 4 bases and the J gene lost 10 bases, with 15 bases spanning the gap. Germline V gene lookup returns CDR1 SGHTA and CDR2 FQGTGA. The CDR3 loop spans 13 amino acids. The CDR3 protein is CASSSKTGFAQYF. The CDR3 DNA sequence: TGTGCCAGCAGCTCAAAGACTGGCTTCGCGCAGTATTTT.

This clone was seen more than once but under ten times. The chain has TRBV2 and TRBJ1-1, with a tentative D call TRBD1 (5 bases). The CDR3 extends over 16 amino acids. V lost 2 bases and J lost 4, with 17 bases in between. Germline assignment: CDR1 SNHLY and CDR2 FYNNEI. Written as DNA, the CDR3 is TGTGCCAGCAGTGAAAGGGGAGCAGGCGGGGCCACTGAAGCTTTCTTT. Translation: CASSERGAGGATEAFF.

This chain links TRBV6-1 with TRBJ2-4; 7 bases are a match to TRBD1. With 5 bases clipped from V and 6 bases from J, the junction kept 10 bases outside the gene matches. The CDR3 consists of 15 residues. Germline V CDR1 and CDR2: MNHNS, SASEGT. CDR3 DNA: TGTGCCAGCAGTAAGACAGGGACCTGGGGAAACATTCAGTACTTC. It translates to CASSKTGTWGNIQYF.

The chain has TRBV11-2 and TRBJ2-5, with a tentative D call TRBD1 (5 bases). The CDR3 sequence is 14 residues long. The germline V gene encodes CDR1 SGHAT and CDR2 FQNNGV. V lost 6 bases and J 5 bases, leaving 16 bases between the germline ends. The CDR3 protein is CASSQVQERETQYF. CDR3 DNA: TGTGCCAGCAGTCAAGTACAGGAACGCGAGACCCAGTACTTC.

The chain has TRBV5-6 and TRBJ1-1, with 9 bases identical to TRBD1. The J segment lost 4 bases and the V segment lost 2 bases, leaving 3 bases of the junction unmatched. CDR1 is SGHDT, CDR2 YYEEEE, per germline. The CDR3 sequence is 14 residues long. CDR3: CASSLQGAPTEAFF. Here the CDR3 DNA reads TGTGCCAGCAGCTTACAGGGGGCGCCCACTGAAGCTTTCTTT. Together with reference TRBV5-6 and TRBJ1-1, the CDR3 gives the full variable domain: DAGVTQSPTHLIKTRGQQVTLRCSPKSGHDTVSWYQQALGQGPQFIFQYYEEEERQRGNFPDRFSGHQFPNYSSELNVNALLLGDSALYLCASSLQGAPTEAFFGQGTRLTVV.

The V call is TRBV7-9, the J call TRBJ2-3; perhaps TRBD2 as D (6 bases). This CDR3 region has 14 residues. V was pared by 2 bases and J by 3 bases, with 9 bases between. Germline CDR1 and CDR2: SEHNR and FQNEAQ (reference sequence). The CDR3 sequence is CASSLSGSTDTQYF. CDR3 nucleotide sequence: TGTGCCAGCAGCTTATCCGGGAGTACAGATACGCAGTATTTT.

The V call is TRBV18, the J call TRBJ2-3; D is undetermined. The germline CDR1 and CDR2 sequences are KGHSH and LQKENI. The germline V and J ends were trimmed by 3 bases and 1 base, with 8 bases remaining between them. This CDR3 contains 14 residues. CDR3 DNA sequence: TGTGCCAGCTCACCGGGGATGGGCACAGATACGCAGTATTTT. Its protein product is CASSPGMGTDTQYF.

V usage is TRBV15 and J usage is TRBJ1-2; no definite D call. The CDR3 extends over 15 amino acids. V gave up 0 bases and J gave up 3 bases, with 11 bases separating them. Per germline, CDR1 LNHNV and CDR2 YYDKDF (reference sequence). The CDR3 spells CATSRDAGSHYGYTF. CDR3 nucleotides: TGTGCCACCAGCAGAGATGCGGGCAGTCACTATGGCTACACCTTC. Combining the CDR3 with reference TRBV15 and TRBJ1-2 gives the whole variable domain DAMVIQNPRYQVTQFGKPVTLSCSQTLNHNVMYWYQQKSSQAPKLLFHYYDKDFNNEADTPDNFQSRRPNTSFCFLDIRSPGLGDTAMYLCATSRDAGSHYGYTFGSGTRLTVV.

CDR3 nucleotide sequence: TGCGCCAGCAGCTTGGCAACTAGCGGGAAAGAGACCCAGTACTTC. Its translation: CASSLATSGKETQYF. The rearrangement joins TRBV5-1 to TRBJ2-5, with 10 bases identical to TRBD2. The CDR3 consists of 15 residues. The V gene end was trimmed by 0 bases and the J gene end by 3 bases; junction bases not matched to a gene: 2. Germline assignment: CDR1 SGHRS and CDR2 YFSETQ.

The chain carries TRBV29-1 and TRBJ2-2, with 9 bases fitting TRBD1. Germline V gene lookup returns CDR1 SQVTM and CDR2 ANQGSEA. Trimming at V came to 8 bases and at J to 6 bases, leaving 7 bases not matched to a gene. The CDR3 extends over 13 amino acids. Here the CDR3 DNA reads TGCAGCTTCACACGGACAGGGGCCGGGGAGCTGTTTTTT. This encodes CSFTRTGAGELFF.

DNA of the CDR3: TGTGCCAGTAGTATGGGAGGACAGGGGTACAATGAGCAGTTCTTC. It codes for CASSMGGQGYNEQFF. The V call is TRBV19, the J call TRBJ2-1; 9 bases agree with TRBD1. Germline V gives CDR1 LNHDA, CDR2 SQIVND (reference sequence). The CDR3 has 15 residues. With V trimmed by 3 bases and J by 4 bases, 4 bases remained unmatched.

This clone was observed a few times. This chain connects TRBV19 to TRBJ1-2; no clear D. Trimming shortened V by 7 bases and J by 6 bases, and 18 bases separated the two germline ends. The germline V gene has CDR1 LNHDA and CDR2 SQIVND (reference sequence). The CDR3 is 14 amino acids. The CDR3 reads CASKKGQKSNGYTF. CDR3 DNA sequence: TGTGCCAGTAAGAAGGGCCAAAAGAGCAATGGCTACACCTTC.

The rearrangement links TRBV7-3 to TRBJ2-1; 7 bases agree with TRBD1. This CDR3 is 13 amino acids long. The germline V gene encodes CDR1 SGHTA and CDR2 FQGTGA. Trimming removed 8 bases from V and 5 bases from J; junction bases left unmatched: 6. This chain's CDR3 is CASSRQGDNEQFF. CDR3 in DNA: TGTGCCAGCTCAAGACAGGGCGACAATGAGCAGTTCTTC.

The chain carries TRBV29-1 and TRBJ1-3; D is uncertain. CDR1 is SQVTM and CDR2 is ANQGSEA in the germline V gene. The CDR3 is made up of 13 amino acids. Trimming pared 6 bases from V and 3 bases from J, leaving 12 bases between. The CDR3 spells CSVSGAVGNTIYF. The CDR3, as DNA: TGCAGCGTCAGCGGAGCAGTTGGAAACACCATATATTTT.

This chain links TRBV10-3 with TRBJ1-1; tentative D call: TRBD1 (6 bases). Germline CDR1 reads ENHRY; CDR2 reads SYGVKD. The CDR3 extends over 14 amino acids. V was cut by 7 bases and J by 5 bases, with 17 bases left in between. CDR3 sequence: CAINSRGWGTEAFF. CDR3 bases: TGTGCCATCAATAGCAGGGGTTGGGGGACTGAAGCTTTCTTT.

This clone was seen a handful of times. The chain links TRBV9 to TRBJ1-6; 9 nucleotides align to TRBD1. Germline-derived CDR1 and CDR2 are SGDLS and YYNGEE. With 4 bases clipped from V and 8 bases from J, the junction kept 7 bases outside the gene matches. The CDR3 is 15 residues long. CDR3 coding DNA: TGTGCCAGCAGCCCCCAACAGGGGGCTGATTCACCCCTCCACTTT. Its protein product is CASSPQQGADSPLHF.

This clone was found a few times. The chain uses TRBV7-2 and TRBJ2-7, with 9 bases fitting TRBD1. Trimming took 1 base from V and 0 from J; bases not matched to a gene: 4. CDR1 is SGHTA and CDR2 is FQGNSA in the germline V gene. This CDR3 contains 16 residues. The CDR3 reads CASSLGGTGYSYEQYF. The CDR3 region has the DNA TGTGCCAGCAGCTTAGGGGGGACAGGGTACTCCTACGAGCAGTACTTC.

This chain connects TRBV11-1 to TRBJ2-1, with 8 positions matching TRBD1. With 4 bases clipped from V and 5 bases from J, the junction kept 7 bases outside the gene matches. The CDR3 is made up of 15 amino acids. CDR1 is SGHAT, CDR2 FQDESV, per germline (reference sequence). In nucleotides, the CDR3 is TGTGCCAGCAGCTCACGGTCAGGGGGCCACAATGAGCAGTTCTTC. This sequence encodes CASSSRSGGHNEQFF.

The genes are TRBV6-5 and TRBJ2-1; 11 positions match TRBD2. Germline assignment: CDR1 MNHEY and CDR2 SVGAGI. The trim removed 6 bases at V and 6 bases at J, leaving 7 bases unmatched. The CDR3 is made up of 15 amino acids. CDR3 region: CASSRTTSGINEQFF. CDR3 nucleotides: TGTGCCAGCAGCCGAACGACTAGCGGGATCAATGAGCAGTTCTTC.

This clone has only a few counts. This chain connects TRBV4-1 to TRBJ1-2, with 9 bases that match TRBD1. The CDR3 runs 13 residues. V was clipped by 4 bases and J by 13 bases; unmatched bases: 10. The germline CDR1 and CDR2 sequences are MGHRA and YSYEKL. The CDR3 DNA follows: TGCGCCAGCAGCCCTAGGGACAGGGATCGCTCCACCTTC. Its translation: CASSPRDRDRSTF.

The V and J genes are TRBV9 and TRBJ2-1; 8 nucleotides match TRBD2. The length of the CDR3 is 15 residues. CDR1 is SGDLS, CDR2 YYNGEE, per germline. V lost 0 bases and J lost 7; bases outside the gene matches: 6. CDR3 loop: CASSVASGLGNEQFF. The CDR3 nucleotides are TGTGCCAGCAGCGTAGCTAGCGGGCTGGGTAATGAGCAGTTCTTC.

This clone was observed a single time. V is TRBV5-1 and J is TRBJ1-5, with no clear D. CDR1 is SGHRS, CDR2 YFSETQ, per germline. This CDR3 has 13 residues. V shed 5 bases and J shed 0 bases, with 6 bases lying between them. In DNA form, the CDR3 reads TGCGCCAGCAGTGAGCTTAGCAATCAGCCCCAGCATTTT. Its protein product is CASSELSNQPQHF.

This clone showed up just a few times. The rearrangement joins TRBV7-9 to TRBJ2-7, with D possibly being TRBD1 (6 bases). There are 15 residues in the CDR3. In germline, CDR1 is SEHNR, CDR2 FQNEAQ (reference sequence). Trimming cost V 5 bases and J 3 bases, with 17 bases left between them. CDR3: CASSRIRGTGYEQYF. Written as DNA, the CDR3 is TGTGCCAGCAGCCGAATCAGGGGAACGGGCTACGAGCAGTACTTC.

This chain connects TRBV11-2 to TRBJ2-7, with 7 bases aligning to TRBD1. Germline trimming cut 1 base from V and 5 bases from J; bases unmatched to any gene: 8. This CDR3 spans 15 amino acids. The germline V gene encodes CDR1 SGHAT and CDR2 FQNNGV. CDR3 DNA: TGTGCCAGCAGCTTAGGTGGAGCAGGGGGAGACGAGCAGTACGTC. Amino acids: CASSLGGAGGDEQYV.

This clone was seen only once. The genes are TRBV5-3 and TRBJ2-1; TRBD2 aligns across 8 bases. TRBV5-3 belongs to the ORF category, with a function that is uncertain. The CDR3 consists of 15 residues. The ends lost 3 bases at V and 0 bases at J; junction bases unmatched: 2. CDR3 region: CARSYGLASYNEQFF. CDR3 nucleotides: TGTGCCAGAAGCTATGGACTAGCCTCCTACAATGAGCAGTTCTTC.

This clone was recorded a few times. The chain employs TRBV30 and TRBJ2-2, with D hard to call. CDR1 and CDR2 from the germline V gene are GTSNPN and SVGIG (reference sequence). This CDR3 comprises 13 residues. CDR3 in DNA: TGTGCGCGGAGAATCGCGAACACCGGGGAGCTGTTTTTT. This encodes CARRIANTGELFF. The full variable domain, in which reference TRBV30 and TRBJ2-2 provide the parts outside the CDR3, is SQTIHQWPATLVQPVGSPLSLECTVEGTSNPNLYWYRQAAGRGLQLLFYSVGIGQISSEVPQNLSASRPQDRQFILSSKKLLLSDSGFYLCARRIANTGELFFGEGSRLTVL.

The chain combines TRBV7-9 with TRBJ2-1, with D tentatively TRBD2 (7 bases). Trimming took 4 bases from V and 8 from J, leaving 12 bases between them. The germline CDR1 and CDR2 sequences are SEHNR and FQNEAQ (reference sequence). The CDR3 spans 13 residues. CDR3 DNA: TGTGCCAGCAGCTGGACTAGGGGGTATGAGCAGTTCTTC. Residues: CASSWTRGYEQFF.